These 10 T cell receptor beta chains share one sample of origin, sequenced in a study of T cells in Graves' hyperthyroidism and ophthalmopathy. TCR beta CDR3 sequences were amplified from RNA transcripts. First-round RT-PCR of the TCR CDR3 relied on the HTBI primer set. MiXCR, run by TCRdb on the multiplex PCR reads, gives a single entry per CDR3 protein. In the table there are some 270,000 distinct CDR3 sequences, approximately 13% of which are singletons. Material: blood. These receptors originate from a woman aged 40 to 50 with Graves' hyperthyroidism.

This clonotype was counted a few times. A read error may produce the germline difference seen at one junction end. The gene calls are TRBV2 and TRBJ2-5, with D maybe TRBD1 (5 bases). In germline, CDR1 is SNHLY, CDR2 FYNNEI. This CDR3 spans 13 amino acids. CDR3 nucleotide sequence: TGTGCCTGCAGTGAAGGCAGGGTTGAGACCCAGTACTTC. This encodes CACSEGRVETQYF.

CDR3 sequence: CAWSAGFPVNTEAFF. As DNA, the CDR3 is TGTGCCTGGAGTGCCGGGTTCCCTGTGAACACTGAAGCTTTCTTT. The chain joins TRBV30 to TRBJ1-1; no firm D call. CDR1 and CDR2 (germline): GTSNPN, SVGIG (reference sequence). This CDR3 has 15 amino acids. V lost 1 base and J lost 0, with 12 bases in between.

This clonotype was counted ten times or more. CDR3 residues: CATIAGGADTQYF. CDR3 coding DNA: TGTGCCACGATAGCGGGAGGGGCAGATACGCAGTATTTT. The J gene is TRBJ2-3, the V gene TRBV6-2 or TRBV6-3, with 11 bases aligning to TRBD2. The germline V gene encodes CDR1 MNHEY and CDR2 SVGEGT. Losses at the gene ends were 10 bases for V and 4 bases for J; bases not matched to a gene: 4. This CDR3 is built from 13 residues.

In this sample, this clonotype turned up a few times. V and J are TRBV5-1 and TRBJ1-4, with D possibly TRBD1 on 5 matching bases. CDR1 SGHRS and CDR2 YFSETQ come from the germline V gene. The CDR3 totals 15 residues. With 5 bases removed from V and 6 bases from J, the gap between germline ends came to 17 bases. This CDR3 is CASRGRTQRDEKLFF. In nucleotides, the CDR3 is TGCGCCAGCAGGGGACGAACCCAACGAGATGAAAAACTGTTTTTT.

This clonotype was seen a handful of times. The V and J genes are TRBV5-1 and TRBJ2-2, with D tentatively TRBD1 or TRBD2 (5 bases each). Trimming shortened V by 0 bases and J by 6 bases, and 9 bases separated the two germline ends. Germline V lookup: CDR1 SGHRS, CDR2 YFSETQ. The CDR3 spans 14 residues. As DNA, the CDR3 is TGCGCCAGCAGCTTGGCCGTGGGGGCCGGGGAGCTGTTTTTT. This sequence encodes CASSLAVGAGELFF. The full variable domain, its missing parts supplied by reference TRBV5-1 and TRBJ2-2, is KAGVTQTPRYLIKTRGQQVTLSCSPISGHRSVSWYQQTPGQGLQFLFEYFSETQRNKGNFPGRFSGRQFSNSRSEMNVSTLELGDSALYLCASSLAVGAGELFFGEGSRLTVL.

This clonotype was counted many times. This chain joins TRBV2 and TRBJ2-5; D remains ambiguous. Trimming shortened V by 4 bases and J by 2 bases, and 8 bases separated the two germline ends. Per the germline V gene, CDR1 is SNHLY and CDR2 is FYNNEI. CDR3 size: 13 residues. The CDR3 here is CASSALGQETQYF. For the CDR3, the DNA is TGTGCCAGCAGTGCCTTGGGACAAGAGACCCAGTACTTC.

This clonotype showed up many times. The chain joins TRBV20-1 to TRBJ2-1; TRBD2 aligns across 13 bases. J gave up 5 bases and V 3 bases, and 1 base lay outside the gene matches. The CDR3 covers 14 residues. The germline gives CDR1 DFQATT, CDR2 SNEGSKA (reference sequence). CDR3 in amino acids: CSASGLAGDNEQFF. Written as DNA, the CDR3 is TGCAGTGCTAGCGGACTAGCGGGGGACAATGAGCAGTTCTTC.

About this clonotype: This may stem from a read error, because a much larger clone lies one nucleotide away. For the CDR3, the DNA is TGTGCCACCAGCAGAGAGGGGCGCGGCACAGATGCGCAGTATTTT. It translates to CATSREGRGTDAQYF. The chain combines TRBV15 with TRBJ2-3; maybe TRBD1 (5 bases). Per the germline V gene, CDR1 is LNHNV and CDR2 is YYDKDF (reference sequence). CDR3 length: 15 residues.

This clonotype was recorded many times. The chain couples TRBV2 to TRBJ2-4, with a tentative D call TRBD1 (6 bases). The CDR3 loop spans 15 amino acids. Trimming removed 6 bases at V and 0 bases at J, with 12 bases between. Looked up from germline, CDR1 is SNHLY and CDR2 is FYNNEI. The CDR3 DNA is TGTGCCAGCAGCCCGGGACATGCAGCCAAAAACATTCAGTACTTC. Translated: CASSPGHAAKNIQYF.

The sample holds a few counts of this clonotype. The rearrangement joins TRBV19 to TRBJ2-5, with TRBD1 identical over 8 bases. The trim removed 4 bases at V and 4 bases at J, leaving 8 bases unmatched. CDR1 and CDR2 (germline): LNHDA, SQIVND (reference sequence). The CDR3 runs 15 residues. For the CDR3, the DNA is TGTGCCAGTAGTACCGGACAGGGCGGTGGAGAGACCCAGTACTTC. Amino acids: CASSTGQGGGETQYF.